A single sample gave rise to the 24 T cell receptor beta chains below, sequenced in a study of blood T cells in healthy people across ages. It was with a sample-barcoded 5' primer and a J-beta primer mix that a second PCR of roughly 7 to 12 cycles was run. TCRdb re-called the 5' RACE reads through MiXCR, storing one row per CDR3 protein. The sample yields about 810,000 distinct CDR3 sequences, 36% seen once. The sequenced sample consisted of blood. These receptors were obtained from a man aged 18-30 years in good health.

This clonotype came up a few times. The chain uses TRBV5-6 and TRBJ2-5; D remains ambiguous. The CDR3 is 15 amino acids. Trimming stripped 1 base from V and 2 bases from J, with 12 bases between. Germline CDR1 and CDR2: SGHDT and YYEEEE. In DNA, the CDR3 is TGTGCCAGCAGCTTGTTCCGGGTTAATCAAGAGACCCAGTACTTC. It specifies CASSLFRVNQETQYF. Full variable domain (rest looked up from reference TRBV5-6 and TRBJ2-5): DAGVTQSPTHLIKTRGQQVTLRCSPKSGHDTVSWYQQALGQGPQFIFQYYEEEERQRGNFPDRFSGHQFPNYSSELNVNALLLGDSALYLCASSLFRVNQETQYFGPGTRLLVL.

The chain uses TRBV18 and TRBJ2-5; 8 positions match TRBD1. Germline values: CDR1 KGHSH, CDR2 LQKENI. V was clipped by 3 bases and J by 1 base; unmatched bases: 4. The CDR3 covers 15 residues. In DNA form, the CDR3 reads TGTGCCAGCTCACCTAGACAGGGGATCCAAGAGACCCAGTACTTC. It specifies CASSPRQGIQETQYF.

In the case of this clonotype: Possible read error: a much larger clone is one base away. The chain is built from TRBV12-3 or TRBV12-4 and TRBJ1-5; possibly TRBD1 for D (5 bases). V was clipped by 6 bases and J by 7 bases, with 16 bases between them. This CDR3 contains 14 residues. The CDR3 nucleotides are TGTGCCAGCAGGTTCGGGGCCCTAAGGCAGCCCCAGCATTTT. It translates to CASRFGALRQPQHF.

The chain links TRBV2 to TRBJ1-1; the D gene is possibly TRBD1 (5 bases). The V end lost 11 bases, the J end lost 1 base, and 20 bases lay between the germline ends. Germline V gene data show CDR1 as SNHLY and CDR2 as FYNNEI. This CDR3 is 15 amino acids long. The CDR3 DNA reads TGTGCCTCACCGGGTTCCAGGGTGGGGAACACTGAAGCTTTCTTT. This encodes CASPGSRVGNTEAFF.

The table lists this clonotype with a count of one. The chain is built from TRBV5-1 and TRBJ2-1; 9 bases agree with TRBD2. With 7 bases clipped from V and 6 bases from J, the junction kept 8 bases outside the gene matches. From germline, CDR1 is SGHRS and CDR2 YFSETQ. The CDR3 spans 14 residues. The DNA for the CDR3 is TGCGCCAGCTCCGGACTAGCGTCCGTCAATGAGCAGTTCTTC. Its translation: CASSGLASVNEQFF.

V is TRBV15 and J is TRBJ2-3; D uncertain. CDR3 length: 15 residues. Deletions cut 0 bases from V and 4 bases from J, with 11 bases between. Germline loops: CDR1 LNHNV, CDR2 YYDKDF (reference sequence). The CDR3 loop is CATSREARVSDTQYF. CDR3 bases: TGTGCCACCAGCAGAGAGGCTAGGGTGTCAGATACGCAGTATTTT.

This clonotype appeared many times. The V gene is TRBV4-2, the J gene TRBJ2-1, with D perhaps being TRBD1 or TRBD2 (5 bases each). The germline CDR1 and CDR2 sequences are LGHNA and YNFKEQ. This CDR3 has 16 residues. Trimming took 1 base from V and 7 from J, leaving 17 bases between them. CDR3 coding DNA: TGTGCCAGCAGCCAAGCTGGGGGTAGAAGTAGGAATGAGCAGTTCTTC. Translated, it gives CASSQAGGRSRNEQFF.

V is TRBV11-2 and J is TRBJ2-6, with D unresolved. The CDR3 runs 14 residues. Per germline, CDR1 SGHAT and CDR2 FQNNGV. V lost 0 bases to trimming and J lost 4 bases, with 4 bases between them. CDR3 nucleotide sequence: TGTGCCAGCAGCTTAGAACGGGGGGCCAACGTCCTGACTTTC. Translating gives CASSLERGANVLTF.

The V call is TRBV6-1, the J call TRBJ1-2; D gene unclear. Germline V CDR1 and CDR2: MNHNS, SASEGT. V was cut by 2 bases and J by 8 bases, with 15 bases left in between. The CDR3 is 14 residues long. The CDR3 bases are TGTGCCAGCAGTGAATATAACAGCTTCGAGGGCTACACCTTC. This encodes CASSEYNSFEGYTF.

For the CDR3, the DNA is TGTGCCAGCAGCCGCGGGGGCGGCCGCTATGGCTACACCTTC. Translating gives CASSRGGGRYGYTF. This chain joins TRBV14 and TRBJ1-2; the D gene is possibly TRBD1 (6 bases). The ends were cut back, 4 bases at V and 4 bases at J, with 13 bases in the middle. The CDR3 loop spans 14 amino acids. Germline V gene lookup returns CDR1 SGHDN and CDR2 FVKESK. Filled out from reference TRBV14 and TRBJ1-2, the complete variable domain reads EAGVTQFPSHSVIEKGQTVTLRCDPISGHDNLYWYRRVMGKEIKFLLHFVKESKQDESGMPNNRFLAERTGGTYSTLKVQPAELEDSGVYFCASSRGGGRYGYTFGSGTRLTVV.

The rearrangement joins TRBV6-1 to TRBJ1-2; D not certain. The V gene lost 3 bases and the J gene lost 2 bases, with 10 bases spanning the gap. Germline V gene lookup returns CDR1 MNHNS and CDR2 SASEGT. The CDR3 totals 14 residues. The CDR3, as DNA: TGTGCCAGCAGTGACGCTTTCTCAAACTATGGCTACACCTTC. It yields the protein CASSDAFSNYGYTF.

A remark on this clonotype: This clone may be a read error of a much larger clone one base away. This chain joins TRBV12-3 or TRBV12-4 and TRBJ2-5; D is perhaps TRBD2 (6 bases). This CDR3 spans 13 amino acids. CDR3 in amino acids: CASSSTGEEAQYF. DNA of the CDR3: TGTGCCAGCAGTTCCACGGGGGAAGAGGCCCAGTACTTC.

V usage is TRBV4-1 and J usage is TRBJ2-2, with 7 bases that match TRBD2. Per germline, CDR1 MGHRA and CDR2 YSYEKL. CDR3 length: 14 amino acids. With V trimmed by 0 bases and J by 6 bases, 1 base remained unmatched. The CDR3: CASSQESGAGELFF. The DNA for the CDR3 is TGCGCCAGCAGCCAAGAGAGCGGGGCCGGGGAGCTGTTTTTT.

This clonotype was observed many times. The rearrangement joins TRBV7-2 to TRBJ1-2; perhaps TRBD1 as D (6 bases). This CDR3 has 17 residues. Germline CDR1 is SGHTA and CDR2 is FQGNSA. V lost 2 bases and J 2 bases, leaving 18 bases between the germline ends. CDR3 amino acids: CASSLPILGQLNYGYTF. The CDR3 DNA is TGTGCCAGCAGCTTACCTATCCTTGGACAGCTCAACTATGGCTACACCTTC.

The chain carries TRBV11-1 and TRBJ2-3; D assignment may be TRBD1 or TRBD2 (5 bases each). The CDR3 contains 16 residues. The germline V and J ends were trimmed by 1 base and 5 bases, with 16 bases remaining between them. The germline gives CDR1 SGHAT, CDR2 FQDESV (reference sequence). CDR3 in amino acids: CASSLVRTGPGDTQYF. The CDR3 bases are TGTGCCAGCAGCTTAGTCCGCACGGGGCCGGGAGATACGCAGTATTTT. The whole variable domain, filled in from reference TRBV11-1 and TRBJ2-3, reads EAEVAQSPRYKITEKSQAVAFWCDPISGHATLYWYRQILGQGPELLVQFQDESVVDDSQLPKDRFSAERLKGVDSTLKIQPAELGDSAMYLCASSLVRTGPGDTQYFGPGTRLTVL.

This clonotype was detected only a few times. This rearrangement joins TRBV20-1 to TRBJ2-3; 8 bases are shared with TRBD2. The length of the CDR3 is 16 residues. The germline V gene encodes CDR1 DFQATT and CDR2 SNEGSKA (reference sequence). V was pared by 6 bases and J by 6 bases, with 17 bases of the junction left unmatched. This CDR3 is CSAPTPVAGGADTQYF. In nucleotides, the CDR3 is TGCAGTGCCCCAACGCCAGTTGCGGGGGGCGCGGATACGCAGTATTTT.

This clonotype came up a few times. This chain connects TRBV5-1 to TRBJ1-1; D not resolved. The germline V gene has CDR1 SGHRS and CDR2 YFSETQ. This CDR3 is 14 amino acids long. V lost 7 bases to trimming and J lost 1 base, with 14 bases between them. The CDR3 DNA is TGCGCCAGCGGGGAGAGACTGTCGAACACTGAAGCTTTCTTT. It is translated as CASGERLSNTEAFF.

The V and J genes are TRBV7-2 and TRBJ2-5, with 9 bases that match TRBD1. There are 15 residues in the CDR3. Germline CDR1 is SGHTA and CDR2 is FQGNSA. The trim removed 5 bases at V and 4 bases at J, leaving 8 bases unmatched. Here the CDR3 reads CASSQRQGGGETQYF. Here the CDR3 DNA reads TGTGCCAGCAGCCAAAGACAGGGGGGCGGAGAGACCCAGTACTTC.

The rearrangement uses TRBV18 and TRBJ1-2, with a tentative D call TRBD1 (6 bases). The germline V gene has CDR1 KGHSH and CDR2 LQKENI. With 1 base removed from V and 8 bases from J, the gap between germline ends came to 20 bases. CDR3 length equals 16 residues. The CDR3 protein is CASSPQTGRSLEGYTF. CDR3 bases: TGTGCCAGCTCACCACAGACAGGAAGATCGTTAGAGGGCTACACCTTC.

The chain joins TRBV6-2 or TRBV6-3 to TRBJ2-7; D possibly uses TRBD1 or TRBD2 (5 bases each). CDR1 and CDR2 from the germline V gene are MNHEY and SVGEGT. This CDR3 has 14 amino acids. Trimming took 1 base from V and 2 from J, leaving 9 bases between them. For the CDR3, the DNA is TGTGCCAGCAGTTACTGGGACGGGACCTACGAGCAGTACTTC. Its protein is CASSYWDGTYEQYF.

In its sample, this clonotype was seen a few times. The gene calls are TRBV5-6 and TRBJ2-2; D might be TRBD1 (6 bases). This CDR3 spans 15 amino acids. Trimming removed 0 bases at V and 2 bases at J, with 8 bases between. The germline CDR1 and CDR2 sequences are SGHDT and YYEEEE. The CDR3 nucleotides read TGTGCCAGCAGCTTGGTGGGGGCCAACACCGGGGAGCTGTTTTTT. Translation gives CASSLVGANTGELFF. The variable domain in full, with the rest retrieved from reference TRBV5-6 and TRBJ2-2, is DAGVTQSPTHLIKTRGQQVTLRCSPKSGHDTVSWYQQALGQGPQFIFQYYEEEERQRGNFPDRFSGHQFPNYSSELNVNALLLGDSALYLCASSLVGANTGELFFGEGSRLTVL.

The chain uses TRBV5-5 and TRBJ2-1; D ambiguous. The CDR3 is 16 residues long. The V end lost 4 bases, the J end lost 2 bases, and 16 bases lay between the germline ends. Germline CDR1 SGHKS, CDR2 YYEKEE (reference sequence). DNA of the CDR3: TGTGCCAGCAGCCTTGAGATCAGTCGTGCCTACAATGAGCAGTTCTTC. Its translation: CASSLEISRAYNEQFF.

A word on this clonotype: With a much larger clone just one base away, this may be a read error. The J gene is TRBJ2-1, the V gene TRBV20-1, with D possibly TRBD2 on 6 matching bases. The CDR3 sequence is 14 residues long. Looked up from germline, CDR1 is DFQATT and CDR2 is SNEGSKA (reference sequence). In nucleotides, the CDR3 is TGCAGTGCTCCGGGACTTGCCATCTACGATGAGCAGTTCTTC. Translated, it gives CSAPGLAIYDEQFF.

This clonotype occurred a few times. The V and J genes are TRBV4-3 and TRBJ2-7; 7 bases align to TRBD2. Germline V CDR1 and CDR2: LGHNA, YSLEER. CDR3 length: 13 amino acids. Losses at the gene ends were 0 bases for V and 10 bases for J; bases not matched to a gene: 6. The CDR3 DNA reads as TGCGCCAGCAGCCAAGAACCGGGGGGACCACAGTACTTC. This sequence encodes CASSQEPGGPQYF.